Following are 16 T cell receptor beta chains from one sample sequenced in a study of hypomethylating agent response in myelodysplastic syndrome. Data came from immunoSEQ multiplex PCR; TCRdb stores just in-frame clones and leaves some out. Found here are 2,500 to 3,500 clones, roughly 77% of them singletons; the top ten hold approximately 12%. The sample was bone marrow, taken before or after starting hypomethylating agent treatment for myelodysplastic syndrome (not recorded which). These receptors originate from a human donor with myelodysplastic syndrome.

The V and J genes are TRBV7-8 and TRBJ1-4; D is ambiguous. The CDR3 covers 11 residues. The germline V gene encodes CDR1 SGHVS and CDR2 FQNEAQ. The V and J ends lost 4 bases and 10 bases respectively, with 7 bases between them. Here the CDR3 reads CASSSGPKLFF. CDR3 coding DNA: TGTGCCAGCAGCTCCGGGCCAAAACTGTTTTTT.

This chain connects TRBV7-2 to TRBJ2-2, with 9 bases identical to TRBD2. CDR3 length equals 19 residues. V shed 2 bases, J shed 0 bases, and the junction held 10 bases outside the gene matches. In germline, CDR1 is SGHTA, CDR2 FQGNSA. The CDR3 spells CASSLWPKRGEANTGELFF. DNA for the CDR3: TGTGCCAGCAGCTTATGGCCTAAGCGGGGGGAAGCGAACACCGGGGAGCTGTTTTTT.

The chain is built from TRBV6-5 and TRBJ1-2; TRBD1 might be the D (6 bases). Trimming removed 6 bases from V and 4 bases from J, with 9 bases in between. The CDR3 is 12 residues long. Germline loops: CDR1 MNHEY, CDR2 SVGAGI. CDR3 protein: CASSLDSYGYTF. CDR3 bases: TGTGCCAGCAGCCTGGACAGCTATGGCTACACCTTC.

CDR3 loop: CASSNPGRDIQYF. CDR3 DNA: TGTGCCAGCAGTAATCCGGGGCGAGACATTCAGTACTTC. The chain joins TRBV2 to TRBJ2-4; D could derive from TRBD1 or TRBD2 (5 bases each). This CDR3 is built from 13 residues. The V end lost 5 bases, the J end lost 8 bases, and 13 bases lay between the germline ends. Germline V gives CDR1 SNHLY, CDR2 FYNNEI. The complete variable domain, with remaining parts taken from reference TRBV2 and TRBJ2-4, reads EPEVTQTPSHQVTQMGQEVILRCVPISNHLYFYWYRQILGQKVEFLVSFYNNEISEKSEIFDDQFSVERPDGSNFTLKIRSTKLEDSAMYFCASSNPGRDIQYFGAGTRLSVL.

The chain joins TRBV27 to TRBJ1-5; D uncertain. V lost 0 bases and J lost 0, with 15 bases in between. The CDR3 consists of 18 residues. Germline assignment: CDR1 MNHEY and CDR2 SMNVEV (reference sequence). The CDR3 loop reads CASSLSARGFYSNQPQHF. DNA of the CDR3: TGTGCCAGCAGTTTATCGGCTCGGGGTTTTTATAGCAATCAGCCCCAGCATTTT.

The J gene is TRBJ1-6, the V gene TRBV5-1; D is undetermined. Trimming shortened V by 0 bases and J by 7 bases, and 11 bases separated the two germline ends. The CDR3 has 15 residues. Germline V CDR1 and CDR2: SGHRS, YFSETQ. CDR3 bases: TGCGCCAGCAGCTTGGGACGCAGGACGAATTCACCCCTCCACTTT. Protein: CASSLGRRTNSPLHF.

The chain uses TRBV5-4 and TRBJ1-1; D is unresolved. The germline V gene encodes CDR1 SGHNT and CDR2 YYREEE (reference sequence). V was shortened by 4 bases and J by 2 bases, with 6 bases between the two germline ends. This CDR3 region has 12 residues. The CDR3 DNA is TGTGCCAGCAGCGTCGGAAACACTGAAGCTTTCTTT. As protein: CASSVGNTEAFF.

CDR3 sequence reads: CASSLAGEAYEQYF. CDR3 nucleotides: TGCGCCAGCAGCTTGGCAGGGGAGGCGTACGAGCAGTACTTC. V gene TRBV5-1 combines with J gene TRBJ2-7; D tentatively reads TRBD1 or TRBD2 (6 bases each). With 0 bases removed from V and 4 bases from J, the gap between germline ends came to 11 bases. The CDR3 loop spans 14 amino acids. The germline V gene has CDR1 SGHRS and CDR2 YFSETQ.

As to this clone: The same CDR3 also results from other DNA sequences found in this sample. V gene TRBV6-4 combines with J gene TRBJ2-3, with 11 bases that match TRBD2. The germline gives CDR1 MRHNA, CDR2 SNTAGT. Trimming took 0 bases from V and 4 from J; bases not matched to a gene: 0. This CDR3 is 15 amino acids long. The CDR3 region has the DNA TGTGCCAGCAGTGACTCTAGCGGGGGGGCAGATACGCAGTATTTT. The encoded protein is CASSDSSGGADTQYF.

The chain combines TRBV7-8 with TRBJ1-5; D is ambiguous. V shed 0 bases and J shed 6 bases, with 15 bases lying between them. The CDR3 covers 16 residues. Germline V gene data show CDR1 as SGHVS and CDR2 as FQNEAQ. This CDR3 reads CASSLAAGGRGQPQHF. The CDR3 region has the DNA TGTGCCAGCAGCTTAGCAGCTGGAGGAAGAGGTCAGCCCCAGCATTTT.

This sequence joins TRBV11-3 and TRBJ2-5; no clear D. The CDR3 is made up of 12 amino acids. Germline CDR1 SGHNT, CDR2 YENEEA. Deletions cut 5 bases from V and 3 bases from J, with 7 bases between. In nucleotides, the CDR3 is TGTGCCAGCAGCCCCAGAAAAGAGACCCAGTACTTC. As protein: CASSPRKETQYF.

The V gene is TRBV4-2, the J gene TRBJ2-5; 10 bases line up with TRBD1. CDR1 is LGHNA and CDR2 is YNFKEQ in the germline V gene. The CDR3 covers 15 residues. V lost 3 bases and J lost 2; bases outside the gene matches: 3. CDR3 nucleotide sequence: TGTGCCAGCAGCCACCGGACAGGGGGGCAAGAGACCCAGTACTTC. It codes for CASSHRTGGQETQYF.

Here the CDR3 reads CASSQERQPLMLLNTQYF. CDR3 nucleotides: TGCGCCAGCAGCCAAGAGCGACAGCCACTGATGCTCTTAAATACGCAGTATTTT. V is TRBV4-3 and J is TRBJ2-3; TRBD1 might be the D (5 bases). Germline V CDR1 and CDR2: LGHNA, YSLEER. V was shortened by 0 bases and J by 7 bases, with 23 bases between the two germline ends. This CDR3 spans 18 amino acids.

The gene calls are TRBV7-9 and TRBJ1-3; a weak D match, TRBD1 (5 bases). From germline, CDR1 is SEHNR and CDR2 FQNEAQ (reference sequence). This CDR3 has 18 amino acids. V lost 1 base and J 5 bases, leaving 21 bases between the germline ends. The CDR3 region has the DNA TGTGCCAGCAGCTTAGTGCCCGGTGAAGGGGCTTTTCGAAACACCATATATTTT. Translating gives CASSLVPGEGAFRNTIYF.

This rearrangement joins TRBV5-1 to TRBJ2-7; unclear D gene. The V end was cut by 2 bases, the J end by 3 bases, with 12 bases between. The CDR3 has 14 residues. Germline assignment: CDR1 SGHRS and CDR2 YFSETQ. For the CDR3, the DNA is TGCGCCAGCAGCTTCAGGCTATTAGGCTACGAGCAGTACTTC. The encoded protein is CASSFRLLGYEQYF.

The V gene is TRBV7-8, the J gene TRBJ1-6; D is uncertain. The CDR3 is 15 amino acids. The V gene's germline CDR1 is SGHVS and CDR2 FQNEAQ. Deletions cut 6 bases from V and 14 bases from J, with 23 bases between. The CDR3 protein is CASSSNGLSRITLHF. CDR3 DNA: TGTGCCAGCAGTTCCAATGGGTTGTCGCGGATCACCCTCCACTTT.